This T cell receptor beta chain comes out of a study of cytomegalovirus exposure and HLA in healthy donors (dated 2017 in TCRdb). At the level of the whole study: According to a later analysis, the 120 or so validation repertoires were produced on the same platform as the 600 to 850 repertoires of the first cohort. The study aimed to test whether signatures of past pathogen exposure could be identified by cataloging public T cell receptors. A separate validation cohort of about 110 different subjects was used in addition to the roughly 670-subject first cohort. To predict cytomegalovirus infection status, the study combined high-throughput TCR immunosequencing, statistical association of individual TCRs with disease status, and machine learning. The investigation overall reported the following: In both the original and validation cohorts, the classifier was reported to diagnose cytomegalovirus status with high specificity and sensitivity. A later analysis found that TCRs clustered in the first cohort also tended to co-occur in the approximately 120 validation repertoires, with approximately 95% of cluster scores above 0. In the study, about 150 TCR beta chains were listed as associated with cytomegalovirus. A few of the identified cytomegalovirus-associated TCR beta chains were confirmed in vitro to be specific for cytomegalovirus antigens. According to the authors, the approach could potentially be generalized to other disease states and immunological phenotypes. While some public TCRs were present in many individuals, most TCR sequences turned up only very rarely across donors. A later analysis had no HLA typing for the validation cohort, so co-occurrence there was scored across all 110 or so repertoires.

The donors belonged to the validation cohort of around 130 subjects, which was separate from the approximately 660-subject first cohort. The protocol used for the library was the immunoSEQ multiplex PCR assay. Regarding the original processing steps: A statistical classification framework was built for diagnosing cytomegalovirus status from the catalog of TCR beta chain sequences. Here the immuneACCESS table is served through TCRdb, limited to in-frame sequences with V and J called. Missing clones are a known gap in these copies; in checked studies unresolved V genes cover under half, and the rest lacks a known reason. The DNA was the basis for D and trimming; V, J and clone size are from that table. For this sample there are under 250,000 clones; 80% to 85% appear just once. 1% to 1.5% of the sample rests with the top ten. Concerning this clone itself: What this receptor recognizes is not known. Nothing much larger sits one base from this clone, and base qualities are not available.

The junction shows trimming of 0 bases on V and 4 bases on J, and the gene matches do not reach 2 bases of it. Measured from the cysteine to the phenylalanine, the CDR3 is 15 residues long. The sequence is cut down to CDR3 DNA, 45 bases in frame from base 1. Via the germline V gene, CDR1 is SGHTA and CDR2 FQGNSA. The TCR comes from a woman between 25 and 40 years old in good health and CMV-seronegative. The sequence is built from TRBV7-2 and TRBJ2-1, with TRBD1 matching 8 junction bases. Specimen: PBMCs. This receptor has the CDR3 CASSLAQGVYNEQFF. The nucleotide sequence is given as TGTGCCAGCAGCTTAGCACAGGGGGTATACAATGAGCAGTTCTTC.